The 6 T cell receptor beta chains presented below share a single source sample, sequenced in a study of CXCR3-negative and CXCR3-positive naive CD8 T cells. Whole-study findings and limits: Naive cells positive for CXCR3 carried more hydrophobic TRB CDR3s than CXCR3-negative ones.

No antigen has been assigned to these receptors. UMI labels and 5' RACE were used to prepare the TRB cDNA libraries. TCRdb re-called the 5' RACE reads, yielding one record per CDR3 amino acid sequence without DNA. The sample includes some 60,000 distinct CDR3 sequences. The sequencing sample was made of naive CXCR3+ CD8+ T cells from blood. Subset defined: CD45RO-CCR7+CD27+CD95- naive CD8+ T cells expressing CXCR3 (TNR3+). The receptors derive from a human donor in good health. Some clones in this sample may be carry-over from other donors' samples.

The chain uses TRBV5-1 and TRBJ2-5; without DNA, the TCRdb call of TRBD1 cannot be checked. CDR1 and CDR2 from the germline V gene are SGHRS and YFSETQ. The CDR3 is 15 residues long. The CDR3: CASSLTSGLQETQYF. Combining the CDR3 with reference TRBV5-1 and TRBJ2-5 gives the whole variable domain KAGVTQTPRYLIKTRGQQVTLSCSPISGHRSVSWYQQTPGQGLQFLFEYFSETQRNKGNFPGRFSGRQFSNSRSEMNVSTLELGDSALYLCASSLTSGLQETQYFGPGTRLLVL.

This chain uses TRBV12-3 or TRBV12-4 with TRBJ2-3; TCRdb designates TRBD1, a call that cannot be tested without DNA. The CDR3 is 14 amino acids. The CDR3 loop reads CASTWGRGEGTQYF.

The rearrangement uses TRBV5-1 and TRBJ2-2; TCRdb calls TRBD1, which cannot be checked without DNA. This CDR3 is built from 16 residues. Germline CDR1 SGHRS, CDR2 YFSETQ. The CDR3 loop is CASSLAWGSNTGELFF.

The chain carries TRBV29-1 and TRBJ1-3. CDR1 is SQVTM and CDR2 is ANQGSEA in the germline V gene. This CDR3 contains 19 residues. CDR3 in amino acids: CSVDSNPNPLWFSGNTIYF.

The chain uses TRBV7-8 and TRBJ2-7; no DNA is available, so the TRBD2 call from TCRdb remains unchecked. Germline loops: CDR1 SGHVS, CDR2 FQNEAQ. This CDR3 has 13 residues. The chain's CDR3 is CASSPLPTYEQYF.

V gene TRBV4-3 combines with J gene TRBJ1-4. Per germline, CDR1 LGHNA and CDR2 YSLEER. This CDR3 contains 15 residues. CDR3 protein: CASSQVEEINEKLFF.